Listed below are T cell receptor beta chains from one sample, sequenced in a study of cytomegalovirus exposure and HLA in healthy donors. TCRdb keeps only in-frame clones here, not all; method: immunoSEQ multiplex PCR. The table records 140,000 or so clones, 85% to 90% of them present only once. Sequencing was done on a sample of PBMCs. Receptor source: a woman aged 25-40 years in good health and CMV-seropositive. The CDR3 runs from the conserved cysteine through the conserved F or W. A D gene is named only where the DNA matches it firmly. The size field is filled for only some rows; it gives once, few, many or a size class.

j_call v_call clone_size d_call cdr3_aa cdr3_nt
TRBJ2-7 TRBV28 NA NA CASSGGAEGAYEQYF TGTGCCAGCAGTGGGGGGGCGGAGGGAGCCTACGAGCAGTACTTC
TRBJ2-5 TRBV19 NA TRBD2 CASSLSGRETQYF TGTGCCAGTAGTCTCAGCGGGAGGGAGACCCAGTACTTC
TRBJ1-2 TRBV5-1 NA TRBD1 CASSPDRVARGYGYTF TGCGCCAGCAGCCCGGACAGGGTCGCTCGGGGTTATGGCTACACCTTC
TRBJ2-7 TRBV28 NA TRBD1 CASSLPGTGGEQYF TGTGCCAGCAGTTTGCCCGGGACAGGGGGCGAGCAGTACTTC
TRBJ1-3 TRBV4-1 NA NA CASSQEQVSGNTIYF TGCGCCAGCAGCCAAGAACAGGTCTCTGGAAACACCATATATTTT
TRBJ2-1 TRBV7-7 NA NA CASSSQYDNEQFF TGTGCCAGCAGCTCACAATATGACAATGAGCAGTTCTTC
TRBJ2-7 TRBV5-1 NA TRBD2 CASSLVAGGQYEQYF TGCGCCAGCAGCTTGGTAGCGGGAGGACAGTACGAGCAGTACTTC
TRBJ1-5 TRBV19 NA NA CASRLYSNQPQHF TGTGCCAGTAGACTATATAGCAATCAGCCCCAGCATTTT
TRBJ2-3 TRBV9 NA TRBD1 CASSVGTGGTDTQYF TGTGCCAGCAGCGTAGGAACAGGGGGGACAGATACGCAGTATTTT
TRBJ1-2 TRBV7-6 NA TRBD1 CASSPGPRGDYTF TGTGCCAGCAGCCCAGGGCCCAGGGGGGACTACACCTTC
TRBJ2-3 TRBV10-1 NA TRBD2 CASSKGLAGEADTQYF TGCGCCAGTAGCAAAGGGCTAGCGGGAGAAGCAGATACGCAGTATTTT
TRBJ1-6 TRBV20-1 NA NA CSVKGNSPLHF TGCAGTGTGAAGGGGAATTCACCCCTCCACTTT
TRBJ2-3 TRBV11-2 NA TRBD2 CASSLATGGSTDTQYF TGTGCCAGCAGCTTAGCAACCGGGGGGAGCACAGATACGCAGTATTTT
TRBJ2-1 TRBV6-1 NA NA CASTRRPGEQFF TGTGCCAGCACGAGGCGTCCGGGGGAGCAGTTCTTC
TRBJ2-5 TRBV2 few NA CASIRGAQETQYF TGTGCCAGCATCCGGGGGGCCCAAGAGACCCAGTACTTC
TRBJ1-1 TRBV6-1 NA NA CASSPGTRNTEAFF TGTGCCAGCAGTCCTGGGACACGTAACACTGAAGCTTTCTTT